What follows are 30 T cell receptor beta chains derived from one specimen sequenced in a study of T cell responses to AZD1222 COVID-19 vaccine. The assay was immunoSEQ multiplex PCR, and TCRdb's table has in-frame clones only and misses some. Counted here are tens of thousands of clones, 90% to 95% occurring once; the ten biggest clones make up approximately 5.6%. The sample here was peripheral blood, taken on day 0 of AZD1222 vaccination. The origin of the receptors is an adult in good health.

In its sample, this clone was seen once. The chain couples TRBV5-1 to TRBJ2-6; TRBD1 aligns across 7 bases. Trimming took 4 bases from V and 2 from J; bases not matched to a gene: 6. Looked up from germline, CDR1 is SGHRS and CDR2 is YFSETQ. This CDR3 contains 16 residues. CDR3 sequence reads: CASSDKGGAGANVLTF. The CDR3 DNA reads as TGCGCCAGCAGCGATAAAGGGGGCGCTGGGGCCAACGTCCTGACTTTC. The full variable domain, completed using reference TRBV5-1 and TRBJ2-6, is KAGVTQTPRYLIKTRGQQVTLSCSPISGHRSVSWYQQTPGQGLQFLFEYFSETQRNKGNFPGRFSGRQFSNSRSEMNVSTLELGDSALYLCASSDKGGAGANVLTFGAGSRLTVL.

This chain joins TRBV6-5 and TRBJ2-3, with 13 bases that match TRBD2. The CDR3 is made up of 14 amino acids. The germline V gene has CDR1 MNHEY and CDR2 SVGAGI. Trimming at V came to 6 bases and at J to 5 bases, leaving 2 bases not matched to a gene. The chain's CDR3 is CASSRLAGGDTQYF. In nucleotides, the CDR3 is TGTGCCAGCAGCCGACTAGCGGGAGGAGATACGCAGTATTTT.

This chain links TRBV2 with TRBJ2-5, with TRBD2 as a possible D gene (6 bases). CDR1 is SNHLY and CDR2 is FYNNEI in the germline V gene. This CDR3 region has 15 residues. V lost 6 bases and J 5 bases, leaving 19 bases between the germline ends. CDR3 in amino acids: CASRGGWAFWETQYF. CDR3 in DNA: TGTGCCAGCAGGGGGGGTTGGGCGTTTTGGGAGACCCAGTACTTC.

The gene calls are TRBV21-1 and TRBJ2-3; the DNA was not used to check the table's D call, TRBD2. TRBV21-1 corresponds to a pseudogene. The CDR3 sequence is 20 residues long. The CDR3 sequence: CASSKDLAWSMCIPTDTQYF. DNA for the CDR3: TGTGCCAGCAGCAAAGACCTAGCGTGGAGTATGTGCATCCCCACAGATACGCAGTATTTT.

CDR3 loop: CASSYTAGAQYF. The CDR3 DNA sequence: TGTGCCAGCAGTTATACCGCCGGGGCGCAGTATTTT. The V gene is TRBV6-2 or TRBV6-3, the J gene TRBJ2-3; D perhaps matches TRBD2 (5 bases). Germline CDR1 is MNHEY and CDR2 is SVGEGT. The CDR3 runs 12 residues. Deletions cut 3 bases from V and 10 bases from J, with 11 bases between.

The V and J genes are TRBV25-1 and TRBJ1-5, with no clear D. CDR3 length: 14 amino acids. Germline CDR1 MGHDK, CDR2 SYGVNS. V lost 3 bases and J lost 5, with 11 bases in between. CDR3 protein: CASSDFAQHQPQHF. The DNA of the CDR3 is TGTGCCAGCAGTGATTTCGCCCAACATCAGCCCCAGCATTTT.

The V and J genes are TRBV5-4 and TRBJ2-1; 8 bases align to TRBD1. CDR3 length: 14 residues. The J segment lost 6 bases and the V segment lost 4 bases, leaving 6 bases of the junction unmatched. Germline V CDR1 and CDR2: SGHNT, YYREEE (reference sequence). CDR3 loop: CASSARTGINEQFF. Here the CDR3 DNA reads TGTGCCAGCAGCGCCCGGACAGGGATCAATGAGCAGTTCTTC.

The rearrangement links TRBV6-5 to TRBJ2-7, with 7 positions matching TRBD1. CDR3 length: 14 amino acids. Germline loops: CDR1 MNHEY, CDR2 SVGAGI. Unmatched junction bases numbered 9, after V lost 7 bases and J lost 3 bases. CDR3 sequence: CASIRDRVNYEQYF. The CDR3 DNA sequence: TGTGCCAGCATTCGAGACAGGGTTAACTACGAGCAGTACTTC.

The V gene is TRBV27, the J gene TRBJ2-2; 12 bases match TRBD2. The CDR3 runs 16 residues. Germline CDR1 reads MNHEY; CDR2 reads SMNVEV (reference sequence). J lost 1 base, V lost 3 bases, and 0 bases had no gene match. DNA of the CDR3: TGTGCCAGCAGTTTGACTAGCGGGGGGAACACCGGGGAGCTGTTTTTT. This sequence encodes CASSLTSGGNTGELFF.

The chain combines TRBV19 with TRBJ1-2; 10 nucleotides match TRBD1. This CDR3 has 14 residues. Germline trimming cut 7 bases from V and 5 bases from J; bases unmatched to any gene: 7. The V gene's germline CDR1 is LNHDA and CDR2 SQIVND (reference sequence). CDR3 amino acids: CASTKTGGVYGYTF. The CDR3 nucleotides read TGTGCCAGTACTAAGACAGGGGGCGTTTATGGCTACACCTTC.

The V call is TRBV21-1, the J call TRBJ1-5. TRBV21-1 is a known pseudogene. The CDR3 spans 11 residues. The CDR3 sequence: CARRSDQPQHF. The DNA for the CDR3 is TGTGCCAGACGGAGCGATCAGCCCCAGCATTTT.

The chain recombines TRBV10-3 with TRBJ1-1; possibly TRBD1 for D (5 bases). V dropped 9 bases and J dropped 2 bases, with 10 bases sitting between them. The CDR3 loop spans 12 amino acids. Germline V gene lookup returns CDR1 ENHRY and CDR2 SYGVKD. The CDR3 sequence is CAIATGNTEAFF. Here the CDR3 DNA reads TGTGCCATTGCAACAGGAAACACTGAAGCTTTCTTT.

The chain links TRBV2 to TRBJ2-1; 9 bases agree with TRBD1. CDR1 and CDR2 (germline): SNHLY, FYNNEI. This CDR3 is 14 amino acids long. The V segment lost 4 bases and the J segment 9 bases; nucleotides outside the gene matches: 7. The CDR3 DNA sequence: TGTGCCAGCAGTGGCCGGACAGGGGAAAGTGAGCAGTTCTTC. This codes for CASSGRTGESEQFF.

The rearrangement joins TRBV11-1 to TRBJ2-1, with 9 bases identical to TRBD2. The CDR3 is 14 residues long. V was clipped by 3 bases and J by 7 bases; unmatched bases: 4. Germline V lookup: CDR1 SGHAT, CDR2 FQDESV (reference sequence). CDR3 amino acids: CASSLGTSINEQFF. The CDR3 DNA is TGTGCCAGCAGCTTGGGGACTAGCATAAATGAGCAGTTCTTC.

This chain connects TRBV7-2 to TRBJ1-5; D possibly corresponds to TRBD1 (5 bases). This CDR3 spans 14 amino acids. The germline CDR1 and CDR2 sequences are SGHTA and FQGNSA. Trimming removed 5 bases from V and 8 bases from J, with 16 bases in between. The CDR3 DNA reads TGTGCCAGCAGCCCAAACCAGGGATGGGAGCCCCAGCATTTT. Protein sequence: CASSPNQGWEPQHF.

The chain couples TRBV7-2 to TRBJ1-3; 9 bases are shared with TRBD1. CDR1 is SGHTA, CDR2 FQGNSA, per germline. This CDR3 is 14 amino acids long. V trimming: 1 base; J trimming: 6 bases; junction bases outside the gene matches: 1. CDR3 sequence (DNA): TGTGCCAGCAGCTTAGACAGGGGGCCAAACACCATATATTTT. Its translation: CASSLDRGPNTIYF.

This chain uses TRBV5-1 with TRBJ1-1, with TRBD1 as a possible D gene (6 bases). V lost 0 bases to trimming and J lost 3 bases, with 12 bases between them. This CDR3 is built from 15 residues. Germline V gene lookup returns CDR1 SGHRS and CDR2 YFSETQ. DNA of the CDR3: TGCGCCAGCAGCTTGGGGTCGCAGGGGTACACTGAAGCTTTCTTT. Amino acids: CASSLGSQGYTEAFF.

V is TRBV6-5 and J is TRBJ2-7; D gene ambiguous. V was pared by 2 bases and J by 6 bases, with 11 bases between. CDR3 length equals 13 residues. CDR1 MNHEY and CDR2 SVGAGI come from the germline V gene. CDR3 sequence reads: CASSYRHNPEQYF. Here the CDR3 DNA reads TGTGCCAGCAGTTACCGACACAACCCCGAGCAGTACTTC.

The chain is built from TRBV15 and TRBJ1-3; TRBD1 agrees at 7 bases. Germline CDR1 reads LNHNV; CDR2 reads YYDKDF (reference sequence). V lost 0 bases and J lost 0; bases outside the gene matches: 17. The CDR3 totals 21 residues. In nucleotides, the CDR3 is TGTGCCACCAGCAGAGACCGAACATCAACAGGGGCCGCCCTCTCTGGAAACACCATATATTTT. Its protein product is CATSRDRTSTGAALSGNTIYF.

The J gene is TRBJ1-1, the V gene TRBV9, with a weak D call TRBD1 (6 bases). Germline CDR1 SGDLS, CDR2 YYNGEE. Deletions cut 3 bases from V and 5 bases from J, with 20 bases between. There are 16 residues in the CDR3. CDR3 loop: CASSEPPEGVWTEAFF. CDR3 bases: TGTGCCAGCAGCGAGCCCCCGGAGGGGGTATGGACTGAAGCTTTCTTT.

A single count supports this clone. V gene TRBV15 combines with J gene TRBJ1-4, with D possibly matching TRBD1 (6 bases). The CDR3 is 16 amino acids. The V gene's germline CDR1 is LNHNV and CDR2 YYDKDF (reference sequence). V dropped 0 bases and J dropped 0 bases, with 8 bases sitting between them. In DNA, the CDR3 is TGTGCCACCAGCAGAGATAGGACAGCAACTAATGAAAAACTGTTTTTT. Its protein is CATSRDRTATNEKLFF.

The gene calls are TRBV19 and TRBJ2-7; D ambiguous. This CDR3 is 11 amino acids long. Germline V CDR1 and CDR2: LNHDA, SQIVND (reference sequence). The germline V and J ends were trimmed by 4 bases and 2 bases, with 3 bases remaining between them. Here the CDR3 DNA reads TGTGCCAGTAGTACTACCTACGAGCAGTACTTC. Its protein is CASSTTYEQYF. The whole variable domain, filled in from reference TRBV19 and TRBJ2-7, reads DGGITQSPKYLFRKEGQNVTLSCEQNLNHDAMYWYRQDPGQGLRLIYYSQIVNDFQKGDIAEGYSVSREKKESFPLTVTSAQKNPTAFYLCASSTTYEQYFGPGTRLTVT.

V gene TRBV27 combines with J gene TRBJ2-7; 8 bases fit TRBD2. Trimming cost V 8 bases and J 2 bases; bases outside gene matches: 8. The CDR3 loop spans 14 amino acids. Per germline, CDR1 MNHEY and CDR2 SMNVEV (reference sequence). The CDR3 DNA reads TGTGCCAGCCGACAAGCGGGAGTACCCTACGAGCAGTACTTC. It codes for CASRQAGVPYEQYF.

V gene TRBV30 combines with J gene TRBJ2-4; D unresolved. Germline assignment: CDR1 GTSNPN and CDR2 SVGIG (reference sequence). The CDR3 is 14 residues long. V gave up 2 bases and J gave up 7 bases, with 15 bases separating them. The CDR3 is CAWSTIPDGNIQYF. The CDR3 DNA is TGTGCCTGGAGTACCATTCCGGATGGGAACATTCAGTACTTC.

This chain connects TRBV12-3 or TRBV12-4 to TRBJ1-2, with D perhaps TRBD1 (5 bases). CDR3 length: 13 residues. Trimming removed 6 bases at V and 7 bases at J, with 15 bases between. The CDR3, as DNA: TGTGCCAGCAGAGCGGGACTTGGGGGTGGCTACACCTTC. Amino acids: CASRAGLGGGYTF.

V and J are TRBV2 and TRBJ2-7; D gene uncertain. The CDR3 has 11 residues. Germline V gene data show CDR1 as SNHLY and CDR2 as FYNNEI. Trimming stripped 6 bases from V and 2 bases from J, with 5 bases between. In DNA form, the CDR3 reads TGTGCCAGCAGGGGCGCCTACGAGCAGTACTTC. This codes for CASRGAYEQYF.

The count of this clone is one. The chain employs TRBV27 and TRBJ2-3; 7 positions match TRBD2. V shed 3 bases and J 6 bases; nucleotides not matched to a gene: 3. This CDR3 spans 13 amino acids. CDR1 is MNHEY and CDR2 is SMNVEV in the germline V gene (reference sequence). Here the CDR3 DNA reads TGTGCCAGCAGTTTTACCGGGAGGGATACGCAGTATTTT. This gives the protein CASSFTGRDTQYF.

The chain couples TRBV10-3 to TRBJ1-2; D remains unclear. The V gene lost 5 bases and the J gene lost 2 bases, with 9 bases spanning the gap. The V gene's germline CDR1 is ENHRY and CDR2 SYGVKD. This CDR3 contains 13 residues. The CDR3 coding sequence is TGTGCCATCAGTAGGGCGCAGAACTATGGCTACACCTTC. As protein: CAISRAQNYGYTF.

The CDR3 nucleotides are TGTGCCAGCAGCAGGACAGGGAGCTCCTACGAGCAGTACTTC. Its protein is CASSRTGSSYEQYF. The V gene is TRBV25-1, the J gene TRBJ2-7, with 8 bases aligning to TRBD1. Germline CDR1 and CDR2: MGHDK and SYGVNS. This CDR3 is 14 amino acids long. J gave up 0 bases and V 6 bases, and 4 bases lay outside the gene matches.

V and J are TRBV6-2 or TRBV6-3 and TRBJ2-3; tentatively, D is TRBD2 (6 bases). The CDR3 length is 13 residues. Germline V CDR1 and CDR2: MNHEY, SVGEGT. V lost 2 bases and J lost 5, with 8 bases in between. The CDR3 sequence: CASSYLARDTQYF. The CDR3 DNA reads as TGTGCCAGCAGTTACCTAGCGAGAGATACGCAGTATTTT.